A single sample is the source of the 27 T cell receptor beta chains below, sequenced in a study of neoadjuvant anti-PD-1 for oral cavity cancer. TCRdb's table, derived via immunoSEQ multiplex PCR, lists solely in-frame clones and lacks some. The data contain around 31,000 clones, about 86% of them seen just once; the ten biggest clones take up 3.5%. Here the sequenced sample was PBMCs, taken before nivolumab (anti-PD-1) treatment. The receptors derive from a person aged 35 to 85 with oral cavity squamous cell carcinoma.

V is TRBV6-6 and J is TRBJ1-5, with D possibly matching TRBD1 (5 bases). CDR1 is MNHNY, CDR2 SVGAGI, per germline (reference sequence). The CDR3 has 15 amino acids. Trimming pared 5 bases from V and 4 bases from J, leaving 15 bases between. CDR3 protein: CASSGTGSRNQPQHF. The CDR3 DNA sequence: TGTGCCAGCAGTGGGACCGGGTCCCGAAATCAGCCCCAGCATTTT.

The gene calls are TRBV10-3 and TRBJ1-2; 7 nucleotides align to TRBD1. Germline CDR1 is ENHRY and CDR2 is SYGVKD. The CDR3 runs 14 residues. After removal of 10 bases from V and 8 bases from J, the junction contained 16 bases not matched to a gene. CDR3 sequence (DNA): TGTGCCACAAGAAGGGAAGGGGGCGCCGGGGGCTACACCTTC. Translating gives CATRREGGAGGYTF.

The chain combines TRBV7-9 with TRBJ1-1, with D tentatively TRBD1 (5 bases). Germline loops: CDR1 SEHNR, CDR2 FQNEAQ (reference sequence). Trimming removed 11 bases from V and 5 bases from J, with 9 bases in between. The CDR3 is 10 residues long. CDR3 bases: TGTGCCTCCGGGGGGACTGAAGCTTTCTTT. Translating it yields CASGGTEAFF.

Judged by abundance, this clone is medium-sized (0.01 to 0.1%). The V gene is TRBV7-9, the J gene TRBJ2-2; unclear D gene. Germline V gene sequence: CDR1 SEHNR, CDR2 FQNEAQ (reference sequence). The V end was cut by 5 bases, the J end by 7 bases, with 8 bases between. The CDR3 has 12 residues. The CDR3 sequence is CASSLDGGELFF. As DNA, the CDR3 is TGTGCCAGCAGCCTCGATGGCGGGGAGCTGTTTTTT.

This chain uses TRBV6-6 with TRBJ2-3; D may match TRBD1 or TRBD2 (6 bases each). The CDR3 spans 14 residues. V was shortened by 4 bases and J by 5 bases, with 13 bases between the two germline ends. Germline loops: CDR1 MNHNY, CDR2 SVGAGI (reference sequence). Here the CDR3 reads CASSLGAGRDTQYF. In DNA form, the CDR3 reads TGTGCCAGCAGTTTGGGGGCGGGGAGAGATACGCAGTATTTT.

This clone occurred a few times. This chain links TRBV4-2 with TRBJ2-7, with 11 bases fitting TRBD1. With 0 bases clipped from V and 3 bases from J, the junction kept 7 bases outside the gene matches. Germline V gene data show CDR1 as LGHNA and CDR2 as YNFKEQ. The CDR3 covers 17 residues. CDR3 in DNA: TGTGCCAGCAGCCAAGAAAATCCCGGGACAGGGGGCTACGAGCAGTACTTC. Translating it yields CASSQENPGTGGYEQYF.

The rearrangement links TRBV14 to TRBJ1-2, with D tentatively TRBD1 (5 bases). The CDR3 sequence is 13 residues long. Trimming cost V 3 bases and J 5 bases, with 10 bases left between them. Per the germline V gene, CDR1 is SGHDN and CDR2 is FVKESK. DNA for the CDR3: TGTGCCAGCAGCCACGACAGCCCGTATGGCTACACCTTC. Translation: CASSHDSPYGYTF. Based on the CDR3 plus reference TRBV14 and TRBJ1-2, the full variable domain is EAGVTQFPSHSVIEKGQTVTLRCDPISGHDNLYWYRRVMGKEIKFLLHFVKESKQDESGMPNNRFLAERTGGTYSTLKVQPAELEDSGVYFCASSHDSPYGYTFGSGTRLTVV.

The V call is TRBV7-7, the J call TRBJ2-5; D tentatively fits TRBD1 or TRBD2 (5 bases each). The V end was cut by 2 bases, the J end by 4 bases, with 11 bases between. The CDR3 runs to 14 residues. Germline V gene sequence: CDR1 SSHAT, CDR2 FNYEAQ (reference sequence). The CDR3 DNA follows: TGTGCCAGCAGCTTATCGCGAGGGGCAGAGACCCAGTACTTC. This gives the protein CASSLSRGAETQYF.

The CDR3 DNA is TGTGCCAGCGTTGTTACCGGGGTACAAGAGACCCAGTACTTC. Translated, it gives CASVVTGVQETQYF. V is TRBV7-9 and J is TRBJ2-5, with D perhaps matching TRBD2 (5 bases). The V end was cut by 8 bases, the J end by 2 bases, with 15 bases between. There are 14 residues in the CDR3. CDR1 is SEHNR and CDR2 is FQNEAQ in the germline V gene (reference sequence).

The genes are TRBV5-6 and TRBJ2-2, with a weak D call TRBD1 (6 bases). Germline V CDR1 and CDR2: SGHDT, YYEEEE. Trimming took off 2 bases at V and 2 bases at J, with 10 bases between the two ends. The CDR3 covers 15 residues. In nucleotides, the CDR3 is TGTGCCAGCAGCTTAAGGACAGCCAACACCGGGGAGCTGTTTTTT. It is translated as CASSLRTANTGELFF.

The V call is TRBV4-2, the J call TRBJ1-1; perhaps TRBD1 as D (5 bases). V was clipped by 4 bases and J by 2 bases, with 8 bases between them. Germline V lookup: CDR1 LGHNA, CDR2 YNFKEQ. This CDR3 has 13 residues. The CDR3 DNA is TGTGCCAGCAGCCCCCAGGGAAACACTGAAGCTTTCTTT. Its translation: CASSPQGNTEAFF.

The chain has TRBV5-1 and TRBJ2-3; TRBD2 matches 8 bases. Germline loops: CDR1 SGHRS, CDR2 YFSETQ. This CDR3 is 15 amino acids long. Germline trimming cut 5 bases from V and 0 bases from J; bases unmatched to any gene: 5. Here the CDR3 reads CASRQLAASTDTQYF. For the CDR3, the DNA is TGCGCCAGCAGGCAACTAGCGGCTAGCACAGATACGCAGTATTTT.

The chain couples TRBV14 to TRBJ2-5, with 7 bases aligning to TRBD1. CDR3 length equals 14 residues. Germline V CDR1 and CDR2: SGHDN, FVKESK. The junction had 3 bases not matched to a gene; V was cut back by 3 bases and J by 2 bases. In DNA, the CDR3 is TGTGCCAGCAGCCAGTTCAGGGGGCAAGAGACCCAGTACTTC. Translating gives CASSQFRGQETQYF. The full variable domain, rest sourced from reference TRBV14 and TRBJ2-5, is EAGVTQFPSHSVIEKGQTVTLRCDPISGHDNLYWYRRVMGKEIKFLLHFVKESKQDESGMPNNRFLAERTGGTYSTLKVQPAELEDSGVYFCASSQFRGQETQYFGPGTRLLVL.

The chain's CDR3 is CASSLDAGENTEAFF. In DNA, the CDR3 is TGTGCCAGCAGCTTAGATGCGGGGGAGAACACTGAAGCTTTCTTT. V is TRBV7-2 and J is TRBJ1-1, with D possibly being TRBD1 (5 bases). V lost 1 base, J lost 1 base, and 10 bases lay in between. CDR1 and CDR2 from the germline V gene are SGHTA and FQGNSA. The CDR3 extends over 15 amino acids.

The chain combines TRBV10-3 with TRBJ2-3, with a weak D call TRBD1 (5 bases). This CDR3 is 16 amino acids long. V dropped 10 bases and J dropped 4 bases, with 24 bases sitting between them. Germline CDR1 is ENHRY and CDR2 is SYGVKD. The CDR3 sequence: CANQGRTPSGADTQYF. The CDR3 DNA sequence: TGTGCCAACCAGGGTCGGACCCCCTCCGGAGCAGATACGCAGTATTTT.

The J gene is TRBJ1-4, the V gene TRBV27, with no clear D. V lost 4 bases and J lost 8, with 11 bases in between. Germline V gene lookup returns CDR1 MNHEY and CDR2 SMNVEV (reference sequence). This CDR3 spans 13 amino acids. CDR3 residues: CASSSSVGEKLFF. The CDR3 DNA follows: TGTGCCAGCAGTTCGTCGGTGGGCGAAAAACTGTTTTTT.

The sample holds a few counts of this clone. The chain recombines TRBV6-6 with TRBJ1-1, with 7 bases lining up with TRBD1. Trimming took 6 bases from V and 1 from J; bases not matched to a gene: 8. The CDR3 loop spans 15 amino acids. Per the germline V gene, CDR1 is MNHNY and CDR2 is SVGAGI (reference sequence). The CDR3 DNA is TGTGCCAGCAGACACTCCGGGACAGCGAACACTGAAGCTTTCTTT. This codes for CASRHSGTANTEAFF.

The chain is built from TRBV4-1 and TRBJ2-1, with 8 bases matching TRBD1. Per the germline V gene, CDR1 is MGHRA and CDR2 is YSYEKL. This CDR3 is 13 amino acids long. V shed 0 bases, J shed 13 bases, and the junction held 5 bases outside the gene matches. In DNA, the CDR3 is TGCGCCAGCAGCCAAGATAGAGACAGGGGCCAGTTCTTC. Translating gives CASSQDRDRGQFF.

The J gene is TRBJ1-2, the V gene TRBV2; tentatively, D is TRBD1 (5 bases). CDR1 and CDR2 (germline): SNHLY, FYNNEI. V lost 4 bases to trimming and J lost 3 bases, with 6 bases between them. This CDR3 comprises 12 residues. The CDR3 here is CASSVRDYGYTF. As DNA, the CDR3 is TGTGCCAGCAGTGTCAGGGACTATGGCTACACCTTC. Full variable domain (outside the CDR3, taken from reference TRBV2 and TRBJ1-2): EPEVTQTPSHQVTQMGQEVILRCVPISNHLYFYWYRQILGQKVEFLVSFYNNEISEKSEIFDDQFSVERPDGSNFTLKIRSTKLEDSAMYFCASSVRDYGYTFGSGTRLTVV.

This clone has just one count. The CDR3 loop reads CASSIAGGQGSYGYTF. The CDR3 DNA reads as TGTGCCAGTAGTATAGCTGGCGGGCAGGGGAGCTATGGCTACACCTTC. This chain uses TRBV19 with TRBJ1-2; D is perhaps TRBD1 (6 bases). CDR3 length: 16 residues. From germline, CDR1 is LNHDA and CDR2 SQIVND (reference sequence). Trimming pared 1 base from V and 4 bases from J, leaving 16 bases between.

The rearrangement joins TRBV19 to TRBJ2-5, with D possibly being TRBD1 (7 bases). Germline V lookup: CDR1 LNHDA, CDR2 SQIVND (reference sequence). The CDR3 runs to 16 residues. V lost 4 bases and J lost 5, with 20 bases in between. Written as DNA, the CDR3 is TGTGCCAGTAGTAAAAGTTTCACAGGGGCGGGGGAGACCCAGTACTTC. It translates to CASSKSFTGAGETQYF.

This clone was observed a single time. The chain joins TRBV7-2 to TRBJ2-7; the D is unclear. The CDR3 contains 15 residues. Trimming shortened V by 7 bases and J by 0 bases, and 16 bases separated the two germline ends. Germline assignment: CDR1 SGHTA and CDR2 FQGNSA. CDR3 region: CASKVAWGSSYEQYF. The CDR3 DNA reads as TGTGCCAGCAAGGTGGCGTGGGGAAGCTCCTACGAGCAGTACTTC.

The J gene is TRBJ1-3, the V gene TRBV7-2; TRBD1 matches at 7 bases. Germline trimming cut 5 bases from V and 3 bases from J; bases unmatched to any gene: 7. Germline assignment: CDR1 SGHTA and CDR2 FQGNSA. The CDR3 is made up of 15 amino acids. The CDR3 protein is CASSAQTGFGNTIYF. The CDR3 DNA is TGTGCCAGCAGCGCCCAGACAGGGTTTGGAAACACCATATATTTT.

The V gene is TRBV30, the J gene TRBJ2-5; D unresolved. Trimming removed 3 bases at V and 5 bases at J, with 13 bases between. The CDR3 loop spans 13 amino acids. Germline V gives CDR1 GTSNPN, CDR2 SVGIG (reference sequence). CDR3 in amino acids: CAWRAPPGETQYF. DNA for the CDR3: TGTGCCTGGAGGGCTCCCCCTGGGGAGACCCAGTACTTC.

This chain uses TRBV4-3 with TRBJ1-2; D remains ambiguous. This CDR3 has 14 amino acids. Germline values: CDR1 LGHNA, CDR2 YSLEER. Trimming removed 4 bases from V and 4 bases from J, with 13 bases in between. CDR3 protein: CASSRAPSVYGYTF. DNA for the CDR3: TGCGCCAGCAGCCGGGCCCCGAGCGTCTATGGCTACACCTTC.

This chain connects TRBV15 to TRBJ2-5, with no clear D. The germline gives CDR1 LNHNV, CDR2 YYDKDF (reference sequence). The CDR3 loop spans 15 amino acids. Deletions cut 2 bases from V and 5 bases from J, with 15 bases between. CDR3 nucleotide sequence: TGTGCCACCAGCAGAATCTTGGCAGATAGGGAGACCCAGTACTTC. This encodes CATSRILADRETQYF.

The rearrangement links TRBV4-3 to TRBJ1-2; D uncertain. CDR1 and CDR2 (germline): LGHNA, YSLEER. V shed 3 bases and J shed 6 bases, with 14 bases lying between them. The length of the CDR3 is 14 residues. CDR3 nucleotides: TGCGCCAGCAGCCACCGGACGGAAGGAGATGGCTACACCTTC. This translates into CASSHRTEGDGYTF.